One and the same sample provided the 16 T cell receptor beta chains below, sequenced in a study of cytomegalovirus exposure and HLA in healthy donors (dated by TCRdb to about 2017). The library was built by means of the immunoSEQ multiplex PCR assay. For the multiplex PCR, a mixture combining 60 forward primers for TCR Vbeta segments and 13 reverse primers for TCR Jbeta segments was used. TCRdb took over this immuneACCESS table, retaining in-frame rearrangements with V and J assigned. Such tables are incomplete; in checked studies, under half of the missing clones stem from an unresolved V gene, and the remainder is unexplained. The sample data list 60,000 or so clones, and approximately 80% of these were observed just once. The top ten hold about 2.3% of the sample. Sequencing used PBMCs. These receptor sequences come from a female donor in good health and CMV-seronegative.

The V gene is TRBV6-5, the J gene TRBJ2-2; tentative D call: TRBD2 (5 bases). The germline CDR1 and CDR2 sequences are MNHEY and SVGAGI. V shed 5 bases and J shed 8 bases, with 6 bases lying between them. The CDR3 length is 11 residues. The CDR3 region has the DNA TGTGCCAGCAGTCGCGGGGGGGAGCTGTTTTTT. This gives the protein CASSRGGELFF.

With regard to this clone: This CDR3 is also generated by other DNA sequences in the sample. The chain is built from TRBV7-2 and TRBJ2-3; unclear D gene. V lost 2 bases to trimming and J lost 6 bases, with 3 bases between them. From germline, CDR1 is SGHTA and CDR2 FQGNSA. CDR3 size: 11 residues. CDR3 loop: CASSLSDTQYF. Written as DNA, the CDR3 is TGTGCCAGCAGCTTATCGGATACGCAGTATTTT.

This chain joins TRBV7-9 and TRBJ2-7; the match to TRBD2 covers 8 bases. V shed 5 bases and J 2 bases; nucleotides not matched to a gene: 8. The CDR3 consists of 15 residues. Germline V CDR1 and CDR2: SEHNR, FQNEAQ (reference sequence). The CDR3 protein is CASSLTSVKAYEQYF. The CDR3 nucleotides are TGTGCCAGCAGCCTGACTAGCGTTAAAGCCTACGAGCAGTACTTC.

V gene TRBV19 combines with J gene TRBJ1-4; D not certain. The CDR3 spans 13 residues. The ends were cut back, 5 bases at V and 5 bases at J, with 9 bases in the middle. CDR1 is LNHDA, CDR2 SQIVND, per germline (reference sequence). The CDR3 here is CASSVGTNEKLFF. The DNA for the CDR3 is TGTGCCAGTAGTGTCGGTACGAATGAAAAACTGTTTTTT.

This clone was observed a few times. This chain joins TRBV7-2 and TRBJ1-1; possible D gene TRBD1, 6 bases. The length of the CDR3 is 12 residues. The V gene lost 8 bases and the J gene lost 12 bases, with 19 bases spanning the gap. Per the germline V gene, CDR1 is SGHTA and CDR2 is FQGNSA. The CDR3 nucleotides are TGTGCCAGCGGGGACCCACAGGGAGTGACTTTCTTT. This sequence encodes CASGDPQGVTFF.

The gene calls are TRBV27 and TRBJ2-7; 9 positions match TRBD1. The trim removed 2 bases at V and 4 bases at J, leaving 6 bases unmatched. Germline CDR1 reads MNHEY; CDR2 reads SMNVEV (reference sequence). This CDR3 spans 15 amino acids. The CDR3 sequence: CASSLRGQGVYEQYF. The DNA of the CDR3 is TGTGCCAGCAGTTTAAGGGGACAGGGTGTGTACGAGCAGTACTTC.

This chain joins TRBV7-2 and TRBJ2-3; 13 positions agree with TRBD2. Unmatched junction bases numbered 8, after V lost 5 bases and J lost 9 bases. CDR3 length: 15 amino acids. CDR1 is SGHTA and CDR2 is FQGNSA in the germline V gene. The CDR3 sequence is CASSAGLAGTVTQYF. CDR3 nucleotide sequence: TGTGCCAGCAGCGCGGGACTAGCGGGGACGGTAACGCAGTATTTT. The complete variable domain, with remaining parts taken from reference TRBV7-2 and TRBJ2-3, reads GAGVSQSPSNKVTEKGKDVELRCDPISGHTALYWYRQSLGQGLEFLIYFQGNSAPDKSGLPSDRFSAERTGGSVSTLTIQRTQQEDSAVYLCASSAGLAGTVTQYFGPGTRLTVL.

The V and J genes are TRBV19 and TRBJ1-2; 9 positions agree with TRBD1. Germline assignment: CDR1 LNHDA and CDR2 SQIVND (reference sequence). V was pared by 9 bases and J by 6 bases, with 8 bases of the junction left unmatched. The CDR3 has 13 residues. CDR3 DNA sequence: TGTGCCAGCTCCTGGACAGGGGTGGATGGCTACACCTTC. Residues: CASSWTGVDGYTF. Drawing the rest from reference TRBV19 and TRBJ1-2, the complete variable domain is DGGITQSPKYLFRKEGQNVTLSCEQNLNHDAMYWYRQDPGQGLRLIYYSQIVNDFQKGDIAEGYSVSREKKESFPLTVTSAQKNPTAFYLCASSWTGVDGYTFGSGTRLTVV.

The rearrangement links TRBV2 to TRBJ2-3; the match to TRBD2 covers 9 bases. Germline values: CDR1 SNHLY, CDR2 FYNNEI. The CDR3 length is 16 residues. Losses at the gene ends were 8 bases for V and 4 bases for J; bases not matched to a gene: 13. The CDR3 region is CASSTGAGGPSDTQYF. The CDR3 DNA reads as TGTGCCAGCTCCACCGGGGCGGGGGGGCCATCAGATACGCAGTATTTT.

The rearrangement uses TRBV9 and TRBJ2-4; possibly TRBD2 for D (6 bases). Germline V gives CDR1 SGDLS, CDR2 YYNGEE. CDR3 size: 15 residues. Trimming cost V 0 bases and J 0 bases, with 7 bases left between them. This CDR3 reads CASSVEGLAKNIQYF. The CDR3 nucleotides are TGTGCCAGCAGCGTAGAGGGACTAGCCAAAAACATTCAGTACTTC.

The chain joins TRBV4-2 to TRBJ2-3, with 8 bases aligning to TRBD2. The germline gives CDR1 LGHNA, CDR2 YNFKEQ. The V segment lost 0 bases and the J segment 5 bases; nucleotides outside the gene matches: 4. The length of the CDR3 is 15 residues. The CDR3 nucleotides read TGTGCCAGCAGCCAAGATGCTAGCGGGTTAGATACGCAGTATTTT. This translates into CASSQDASGLDTQYF.

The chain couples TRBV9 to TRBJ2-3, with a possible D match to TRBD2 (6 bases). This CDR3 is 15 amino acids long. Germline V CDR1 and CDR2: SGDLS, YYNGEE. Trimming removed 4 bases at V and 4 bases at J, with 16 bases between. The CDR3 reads CASSPADGGPDTQYF. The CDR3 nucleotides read TGTGCCAGCAGCCCTGCGGACGGGGGACCAGATACGCAGTATTTT. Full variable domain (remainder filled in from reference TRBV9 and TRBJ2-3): DSGVTQTPKHLITATGQRVTLRCSPRSGDLSVYWYQQSLDQGLQFLIQYYNGEERAKGNILERFSAQQFPDLHSELNLSSLELGDSALYFCASSPADGGPDTQYFGPGTRLTVL.

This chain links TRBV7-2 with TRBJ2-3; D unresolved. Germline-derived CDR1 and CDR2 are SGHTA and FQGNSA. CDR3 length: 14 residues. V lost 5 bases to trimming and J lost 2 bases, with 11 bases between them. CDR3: CASSTEAVTDTQYF. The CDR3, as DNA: TGTGCCAGCAGCACCGAGGCGGTCACAGATACGCAGTATTTT.

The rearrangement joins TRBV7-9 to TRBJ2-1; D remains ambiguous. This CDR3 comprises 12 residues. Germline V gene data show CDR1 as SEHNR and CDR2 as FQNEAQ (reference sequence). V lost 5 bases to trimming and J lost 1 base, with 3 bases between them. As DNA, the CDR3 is TGTGCCAGCAGCCAATCCTACAATGAGCAGTTCTTC. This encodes CASSQSYNEQFF.

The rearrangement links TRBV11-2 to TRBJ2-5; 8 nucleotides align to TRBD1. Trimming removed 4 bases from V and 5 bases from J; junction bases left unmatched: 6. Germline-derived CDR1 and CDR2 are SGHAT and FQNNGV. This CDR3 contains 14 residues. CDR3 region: CASSSVDRAETQYF. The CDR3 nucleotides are TGTGCCAGCAGCTCCGTGGACAGGGCGGAGACCCAGTACTTC.

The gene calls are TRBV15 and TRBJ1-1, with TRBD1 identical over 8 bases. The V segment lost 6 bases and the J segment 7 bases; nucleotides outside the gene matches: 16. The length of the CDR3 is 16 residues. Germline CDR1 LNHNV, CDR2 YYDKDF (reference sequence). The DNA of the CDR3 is TGTGCCACCAGGGATGGGACAGGCAAATACTCTAGTGAAGCTTTCTTT. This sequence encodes CATRDGTGKYSSEAFF.